Below are 19 T cell receptor beta chains sequenced from a single sample in a study of blood T cell repertoires in COVID-19 (dated by TCRdb to between 2020 and 2021). Libraries came from the immunoSEQ multiplex PCR assay. Sourced from immuneACCESS, this table was stored by TCRdb with only in-frame sequences that have V and J called. A share of the clones is absent; for the studies checked, an unresolved V gene accounts for under half, and the remainder has no known explanation. This sample gives 210,000 or so clones in total; over 70% of them show up just once. The ten largest clones add up to 3.7% of the sample. Sequencing was performed on PBMCs or T cells enriched from blood (not recorded which). The receptors derive from a woman in her twenties or thirties who had been exposed to COVID-19.

The chain has TRBV19 and TRBJ2-7; 9 bases map to TRBD2. With V trimmed by 5 bases and J by 7 bases, 6 bases remained unmatched. CDR3 size: 13 residues. From germline, CDR1 is LNHDA and CDR2 SQIVND (reference sequence). The CDR3 loop reads CASSPREGREQYF. The DNA for the CDR3 is TGTGCCAGTAGTCCGCGGGAGGGTCGGGAGCAGTACTTC.

The gene calls are TRBV2 and TRBJ1-1; D is undetermined. Germline CDR1 SNHLY, CDR2 FYNNEI. Trimming cost V 4 bases and J 7 bases, with 16 bases left between them. The CDR3 covers 14 residues. CDR3 protein: CASSGLRLHFEAFF. In nucleotides, the CDR3 is TGTGCCAGCAGTGGATTGCGTCTTCACTTTGAAGCTTTCTTT.

The rearrangement joins TRBV29-1 to TRBJ1-1, with a weak D call TRBD1 (5 bases). Germline lookup yields CDR1 SQVTM and CDR2 ANQGSEA. The CDR3 consists of 11 residues. Trimming stripped 7 bases from V and 1 base from J, with 7 bases between. Here the CDR3 DNA reads TGCAGCGCCGACAGGAACACTGAAGCTTTCTTT. The encoded protein is CSADRNTEAFF.

This chain connects TRBV7-8 to TRBJ2-2, with TRBD1 identical over 7 bases. The CDR3 loop spans 17 amino acids. With V trimmed by 5 bases and J by 0 bases, 9 bases remained unmatched. Germline V gives CDR1 SGHVS, CDR2 FQNEAQ. The CDR3 bases are TGTGCCAGCAGCCCAGATCGGACAGGTTCGAACACCGGGGAGCTGTTTTTT. As protein: CASSPDRTGSNTGELFF.

V usage is TRBV5-1 and J usage is TRBJ1-2; 8 nucleotides align to TRBD1. CDR3 length: 14 amino acids. Trimming removed 2 bases from V and 2 bases from J; junction bases left unmatched: 2. Per germline, CDR1 SGHRS and CDR2 YFSETQ. CDR3 residues: CASSLQGENYGYTF. The CDR3 nucleotides are TGCGCCAGCAGCTTACAGGGGGAAAACTATGGCTACACCTTC.

The rearrangement joins TRBV11-3 to TRBJ2-2; TRBD2 agrees at 12 bases. The V gene end was trimmed by 5 bases and the J gene end by 4 bases; junction bases not matched to a gene: 8. The CDR3 extends over 17 amino acids. Germline V gene data show CDR1 as SGHNT and CDR2 as YENEEA. CDR3 sequence reads: CASSRRLAGVSTGELFF. For the CDR3, the DNA is TGTGCCAGCAGCCGCCGACTAGCGGGAGTGAGCACCGGGGAGCTGTTTTTT.

A single count supports this clone. This chain uses TRBV9 with TRBJ2-3; perhaps TRBD2 as D (5 bases). This CDR3 has 15 amino acids. V lost 3 bases to trimming and J lost 0 bases, with 11 bases between them. The germline gives CDR1 SGDLS, CDR2 YYNGEE. In DNA, the CDR3 is TGTGCCAGCAGCGGGGTAGGGAGTAGCACAGATACGCAGTATTTT. Translated: CASSGVGSSTDTQYF.

CDR3: CASRSPGQEQFF. CDR3 DNA sequence: TGTGCCAGTAGATCTCCTGGACAAGAGCAGTTCTTC. The J gene is TRBJ2-1, the V gene TRBV12-3 or TRBV12-4; D is possibly TRBD1 (5 bases). V lost 9 bases and J lost 10, with 16 bases in between. The CDR3 has 12 amino acids.

This chain links TRBV5-4 with TRBJ2-3, with 8 bases aligning to TRBD1. V lost 4 bases to trimming and J lost 5 bases; unmatched junction nucleotides: 9. Looked up from germline, CDR1 is SGHNT and CDR2 is YYREEE (reference sequence). CDR3 length: 15 amino acids. The CDR3 region has the DNA TGTGCCAGCAGCCGACAGGGGCTCAATTTAGATACGCAGTATTTT. Translated, it gives CASSRQGLNLDTQYF. The full variable domain, with the rest looked up from reference TRBV5-4 and TRBJ2-3, is ETGVTQSPTHLIKTRGQQVTLRCSSQSGHNTVSWYQQALGQGPQFIFQYYREEENGRGNFPPRFSGLQFPNYSSELNVNALELDDSALYLCASSRQGLNLDTQYFGPGTRLTVL.

The chain uses TRBV18 and TRBJ2-3; TRBD2 agrees at 7 bases. The germline gives CDR1 KGHSH, CDR2 LQKENI. This CDR3 is 14 amino acids long. V trimming: 3 bases; J trimming: 10 bases; junction bases outside the gene matches: 10. CDR3 sequence (DNA): TGTGCCAGCTCACCCAGGGTAGCGGGTACGGCGCAGTATTTT. It translates to CASSPRVAGTAQYF.

This chain uses TRBV9 with TRBJ1-1; D might be TRBD1 (5 bases). The CDR3 sequence is 18 residues long. Trimming removed 4 bases at V and 4 bases at J, with 26 bases between. Germline values: CDR1 SGDLS, CDR2 YYNGEE. CDR3 DNA: TGTGCCAGCAGCCCTTTCATGGGGGACTCGGGGTTTTTCACTGAAGCTTTCTTT. It yields the protein CASSPFMGDSGFFTEAFF.

The chain employs TRBV5-1 and TRBJ2-5; D is perhaps TRBD1 (5 bases). The CDR3 runs to 16 residues. The germline V gene encodes CDR1 SGHRS and CDR2 YFSETQ. Trimming took off 0 bases at V and 2 bases at J, with 14 bases between the two ends. The CDR3 region is CASSLAIGQGQETQYF. As DNA, the CDR3 is TGCGCCAGCAGCTTGGCCATAGGGCAGGGTCAAGAGACCCAGTACTTC.

V usage is TRBV24-1 and J usage is TRBJ2-3, with TRBD1 identical over 9 bases. Germline loops: CDR1 KGHDR, CDR2 SFDVKD. This CDR3 contains 13 residues. The V and J ends lost 9 bases and 5 bases, in that order; junction bases with no gene match: 5. CDR3 residues: CATQGTGLDTQYF. CDR3 bases: TGTGCCACCCAAGGGACAGGGTTAGATACGCAGTATTTT.

This sequence joins TRBV2 and TRBJ2-1; a weak D match, TRBD2 (6 bases). CDR1 and CDR2 from the germline V gene are SNHLY and FYNNEI. The CDR3 is 14 amino acids. V was shortened by 7 bases and J by 0 bases, with 10 bases between the two germline ends. CDR3 amino acids: CASNRDSSYNEQFF. The CDR3 region has the DNA TGTGCCAGCAATAGGGACTCCTCCTACAATGAGCAGTTCTTC. The variable domain in full, completed from reference TRBV2 and TRBJ2-1, reads EPEVTQTPSHQVTQMGQEVILRCVPISNHLYFYWYRQILGQKVEFLVSFYNNEISEKSEIFDDQFSVERPDGSNFTLKIRSTKLEDSAMYFCASNRDSSYNEQFFGPGTRLTVL.

The chain has TRBV7-2 and TRBJ1-2, with a tentative D call TRBD1 (6 bases). Trimming removed 10 bases at V and 6 bases at J, with 18 bases between. The CDR3 contains 13 residues. Germline values: CDR1 SGHTA, CDR2 FQGNSA. The CDR3 sequence: CAIAPTGWDGYTF. The CDR3 nucleotides read TGTGCCATCGCGCCCACAGGGTGGGATGGCTACACCTTC.

The chain has TRBV10-1 and TRBJ2-5, with D possibly being TRBD2 (5 bases). Germline CDR1 reads WNHNN; CDR2 reads SYGVQD (reference sequence). The CDR3 runs to 15 residues. Deletions cut 3 bases from V and 2 bases from J, with 13 bases between. For the CDR3, the DNA is TGCGCCAGCAGTGATAGCCTAGCTGATCAAGAGACCCAGTACTTC. It encodes CASSDSLADQETQYF.

The chain uses TRBV7-3 and TRBJ2-7; TRBD1 might be the D (6 bases). The CDR3 runs 13 residues. Per germline, CDR1 SGHTA and CDR2 FQGTGA. The V end was cut by 2 bases, the J end by 6 bases, with 11 bases between. DNA of the CDR3: TGTGCCAGCAGCTTAGGGGGCCCAGGCGAGCAGTACTTC. This sequence encodes CASSLGGPGEQYF.

The V call is TRBV19, the J call TRBJ2-1, with a tentative D call TRBD2 (5 bases). The CDR3 covers 14 residues. V was shortened by 4 bases and J by 6 bases, with 13 bases between the two germline ends. Germline V lookup: CDR1 LNHDA, CDR2 SQIVND (reference sequence). The CDR3 loop is CASSTAGMTNEQFF. DNA of the CDR3: TGTGCCAGTAGTACGGCCGGGATGACCAATGAGCAGTTCTTC.

This clone was picked up one time. The CDR3 sequence: CASSDLAGVGEQYF. The DNA of the CDR3 is TGTGCCAGCAGTGATCTGGCGGGGGTCGGCGAGCAGTACTTC. The rearrangement joins TRBV2 to TRBJ2-7; TRBD2 agrees at 7 bases. Per the germline V gene, CDR1 is SNHLY and CDR2 is FYNNEI. Losses at the gene ends were 3 bases for V and 6 bases for J; bases not matched to a gene: 8. The CDR3 consists of 14 residues.